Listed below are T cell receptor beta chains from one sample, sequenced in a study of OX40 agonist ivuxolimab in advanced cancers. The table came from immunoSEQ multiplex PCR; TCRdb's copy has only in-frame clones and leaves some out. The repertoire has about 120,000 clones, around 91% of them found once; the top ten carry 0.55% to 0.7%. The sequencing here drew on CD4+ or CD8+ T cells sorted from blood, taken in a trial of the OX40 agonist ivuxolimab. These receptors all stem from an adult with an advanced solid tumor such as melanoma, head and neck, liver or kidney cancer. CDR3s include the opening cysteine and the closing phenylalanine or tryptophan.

cdr3_aa: CASSSPPGDAQYF
v_call: TRBV28
j_call: TRBJ2-7
cdr3_length: 13

cdr3_aa: CASSSPGETQYF
v_call: TRBV25-1
j_call: TRBJ2-5
cdr3_length: 12

cdr3_aa: CASTPRGAPSTDTQYF
v_call: TRBV9
j_call: TRBJ2-3
cdr3_length: 16

cdr3_aa: CASSLTGGVGTNEKLFF
v_call: TRBV28
j_call: TRBJ1-4
cdr3_length: 17

cdr3_aa: CASSQSLAGGSWSNEQFF
v_call: TRBV4-3
j_call: TRBJ2-1
cdr3_length: 18

cdr3_aa: CASSLFWVGQGGSPLHF
v_call: TRBV27
j_call: TRBJ1-6
cdr3_length: 17

cdr3_aa: CASKTGINEKLFF
v_call: TRBV7-9
j_call: TRBJ1-4
cdr3_length: 13

cdr3_aa: CASSFSNVVPRPQHF
v_call: TRBV11-3
j_call: TRBJ1-5
cdr3_length: 15

cdr3_aa: CASSQFPGETNVLTF
v_call: TRBV4-1
j_call: TRBJ2-6
cdr3_length: 15

cdr3_aa: CASSVTGFQETQYF
v_call: TRBV6-1
j_call: TRBJ2-5
cdr3_length: 14

cdr3_aa: CASSWGTGVDQPQHF
v_call: TRBV5-6
j_call: TRBJ1-5
cdr3_length: 15

cdr3_aa: CASSIELGYQPQHF
v_call: TRBV19
j_call: TRBJ1-5
cdr3_length: 14

cdr3_aa: CASSSRTGTPVSPLHF
v_call: TRBV21-1
j_call: TRBJ1-6
cdr3_length: 16

cdr3_aa: CASSLGPAGANYGYTF
v_call: TRBV7-2
j_call: TRBJ1-2
cdr3_length: 16

cdr3_aa: CASSTFNGGEQYF
v_call: TRBV19
j_call: TRBJ2-7
cdr3_length: 13